This TCR beta chain was observed in a study of CD8 T cells in ankylosing spondylitis. Scientists made TCR beta libraries using quantitative 5'-RACE with molecular barcodes. MiXCR, applied by TCRdb to the 5' RACE reads, yields one record per CDR3 protein. Here the sample spans a few hundred thousand distinct CDR3 sequences, 20% being singletons. As concerns this clonotype: Its antigen is still unknown.

With V trimmed by 4 bases and J by 7 bases, 7 bases remained unmatched. The CDR3 extends over 16 amino acids. Germline-derived CDR1 and CDR2 are SGDLS and YYNGEE. The study, taken as a whole, reports: Apparently characteristic of ankylosing spondylitis blood was a TCR beta motif (roughly eight highly homologous variants). Significant enrichment of disease-linked clones was reportedly seen in matched ankylosing spondylitis synovial fluid.

Sequencing input: blood, either unsorted or a sorted T cell fraction (not recorded which). The receptor comes from a male donor with ankylosing spondylitis or in good health (not recorded which). This sequence joins TRBV9 and TRBJ2-1; TRBD2 matches at 14 bases. Here the CDR3 reads CASSRGTSGGLNEQFF. The CDR3 DNA follows: TGTGCCAGCAGCCGGGGGACTAGCGGGGGTTTGAATGAGCAGTTCTTC.